This T cell receptor (beta chain) was sequenced for a study of cytomegalovirus exposure and HLA in healthy donors. At the level of the study: There were 117 million unique TCR beta sequences, drawn from approximately 180 million T cells, in an earlier analysis. Study-level points and caveats: The availability of immune exposure information extended only to CMV serostatus. As confirmed in vitro, three CMV-associated chains were specific for CMV antigens. Most TCR beta V segments were productive about 87% or about 30% of the time in an earlier analysis.

The CDR3 is 17 amino acids. Germline assignment: CDR1 SGHAT and CDR2 FQNNGV. Trimming removed 5 bases from V and 0 bases from J, with 19 bases in between. In the case of this clone: Its antigen remains unidentified.

Primers included in the PCR were 60 Vbeta and 13 Jbeta primers. Clones were sequenced by immunoSEQ multiplex PCR, and TCRdb holds only the in-frame ones, with some missing. Of some 100,000 clones detected, more than 75% appear once; the ten largest clones hold under 4.5%. This receptor was identified in a woman between 45 and 65 years old in good health and CMV-seropositive. The V call is TRBV11-2, the J call TRBJ1-1; no clear D gene. Sequenced sample: PBMCs. The CDR3 spells CASSPFSSPVVNTEAFF. The DNA of the CDR3 is TGTGCCAGCAGCCCCTTTTCGTCGCCCGTAGTGAACACTGAAGCTTTCTTT.